A selection of T cell receptor beta chains follows, all from one sample in a study of Ad26.COV2.S vaccination and SARS-CoV-2 variants. TCRdb keeps only in-frame clones here, not all; method: immunoSEQ multiplex PCR. Among about 320,000 clones, 86% were seen once, and the ten largest hold roughly 1.9%. Sequenced material: peripheral blood, taken in a trial of Ad26.COV2.S vaccine versus placebo. The receptors shown here come from a person aged 18-65 years who received the Ad26.COV2.S COVID-19 vaccine or a placebo. Each CDR3 is given with its conserved first and last residue. The D gene is left open where the match is weak. The size of a clone is reported for some rows only, either as once, few or many, or as a class for expanded clones.

D gene	V gene	clone size	J gene	CDR3 protein	CDR3 DNA
TRBD1	TRBV4-2	-	TRBJ2-2	CASSQETWTGAGELFF	TGTGCCAGCAGCCAAGAAACCTGGACAGGGGCCGGGGAGCTGTTTTTT
-	TRBV30	-	TRBJ2-5	CAWSNGGRKETQYF	TGTGCCTGGAGTAACGGGGGACGGAAAGAGACCCAGTACTTC
-	TRBV6-5	once	TRBJ1-1	CASSYSNNRNTEAFF	TGTGCCAGCAGTTACTCGAACAACAGAAACACTGAAGCTTTCTTT
-	TRBV29-1	-	TRBJ1-4	CSAARDTNEKLFF	TGCAGCGCCGCCCGGGATACGAATGAAAAACTGTTTTTT
-	TRBV2	few	TRBJ1-1	CASSAVPMNTEAFF	TGTGCCAGCAGTGCGGTGCCCATGAACACTGAAGCTTTCTTT
-	TRBV30	-	TRBJ1-1	CAWSVDRTTEAFF	TGTGCCTGGAGTGTAGACAGGACTACTGAAGCTTTCTTT
TRBD2	TRBV25-1	-	TRBJ2-7	CASSDSSGGYEQYF	TGTGCCAGCAGTGATTCCAGCGGGGGCTACGAGCAGTACTTC
TRBD1	TRBV2	once	TRBJ1-2	CASSEVIQGDGYTF	TGTGCCAGCAGTGAAGTGATACAGGGGGACGGCTACACCTTC
-	TRBV9	-	TRBJ2-2	CASSMKWGTNTGELFF	TGTGCCAGCAGCATGAAATGGGGCACGAACACCGGGGAGCTGTTTTTT
TRBD2	TRBV4-2	-	TRBJ2-3	CASSQEASGPNPTDTQYF	TGTGCCAGCAGCCAAGAGGCTAGCGGTCCTAACCCCACAGATACGCAGTATTTT
-	TRBV2	-	TRBJ2-1	CASSESGFDEQFF	TGTGCCAGCAGTGAATCAGGGTTCGATGAGCAGTTCTTC
TRBD2	TRBV2	-	TRBJ2-3	CASSGLAGVDTQYF	TGTGCCAGCTCGGGACTAGCGGGGGTAGATACGCAGTATTTT
TRBD1	TRBV11-3	-	TRBJ2-1	CASSLDHKTGGVNEQFF	TGTGCCAGCAGCTTAGACCATAAGACAGGGGGCGTAAATGAGCAGTTCTTC
TRBD1	TRBV29-1	-	TRBJ1-2	CSVEDLRDRVNYGYTF	TGCAGCGTTGAAGATCTTCGGGACAGGGTTAACTATGGCTACACCTTC
TRBD1	TRBV29-1	-	TRBJ2-1	CSVDRGKTGMNEQFF	TGCAGCGTTGATCGGGGTAAGACAGGGATGAATGAGCAGTTCTTC
-	TRBV10-2	-	TRBJ2-1	CASTVGGAVGEQFF	TGCGCCAGCACGGTAGGGGGGGCAGTCGGTGAGCAGTTCTTC
-	TRBV7-2	-	TRBJ2-5	CASSYQRGAVETQYF	TGTGCCAGCAGCTATCAAAGGGGGGCGGTAGAGACCCAGTACTTC
TRBD1	TRBV18	-	TRBJ2-3	CASSRLGQTTDTQYF	TGTGCCAGCTCACGCTTGGGACAGACAACAGATACGCAGTATTTT
-	TRBV7-7	once	TRBJ2-2	CASSLGRGQDTGELFF	TGTGCTAGCAGCTTAGGTCGGGGGCAGGACACCGGGGAGCTGTTTTTT
-	TRBV30	-	TRBJ1-2	CACPTLTGNYGYTF	TGTGCCTGCCCAACCTTGACGGGAAACTATGGCTACACCTTC
-	TRBV19	few	TRBJ1-5	CASSMNRLGAQPQHF	TGTGCCAGTAGTATGAATCGGCTTGGCGCTCAGCCCCAGCATTTT
-	TRBV5-1	-	TRBJ2-7	CASSSGRRGYEQYF	TGCGCCAGCAGCTCGGGACGGAGGGGCTACGAGCAGTACTTC
-	TRBV7-8	-	TRBJ1-5	CASSQSGGGQPQHF	TGTGCCAGCAGCCAATCGGGGGGCGGGCAGCCCCAGCATTTT
TRBD2	TRBV30	-	TRBJ2-2	CAWRDPAGGLGGELFF	TGTGCCTGGAGGGACCCAGCGGGGGGGCTGGGCGGGGAGCTGTTTTTT
TRBD1	TRBV13	once	TRBJ1-5	CASSPRQGPQHF	TGTGCCAGCAGCCCCCGACAGGGGCCCCAGCATTTT
TRBD1	TRBV30	-	TRBJ2-3	CAWSRTGGSTDTQYF	TGTGCCTGGAGCCGGACAGGGGGCTCGACAGATACGCAGTATTTT
TRBD1	TRBV5-4	-	TRBJ2-1	CASSPGTGMRNEQFF	TGTGCCAGCAGCCCCGGGACAGGGATGCGAAATGAGCAGTTCTTC
TRBD1	TRBV30	-	TRBJ1-2	CAWSKEGAYYGYTF	TGTGCCTGGAGTAAGGAGGGGGCCTACTATGGCTACACCTTC
-	TRBV19	-	TRBJ1-1	CASSSYGQLNTEAFF	TGTGCCAGTAGTTCATACGGACAGTTGAACACTGAAGCTTTCTTT
-	TRBV6-8	-	TRBJ2-4	CASPNEGGSSLAKNIQYF	TGTGCCAGCCCGAATGAGGGGGGGTCCTCTCTAGCCAAAAACATTCAGTACTTC
TRBD2	TRBV6-2/TRBV6-3	-	TRBJ2-1	CASSFDPRGVTEQFF	TGTGCCAGCAGTTTTGACCCTCGGGGGGTAACTGAGCAGTTCTTC
-	TRBV6-5	-	TRBJ2-7	CASSYGASWSYEQYF	TGTGCCAGCAGTTACGGGGCGAGTTGGTCCTACGAGCAGTACTTC
-	TRBV6-5	-	TRBJ2-3	CASRTITDTQYF	TGTGCCAGCAGAACAATTACAGATACGCAGTATTTT
-	TRBV5-1	-	TRBJ1-3	CASSLSFPGSNTIYF	TGCGCCAGCAGCTTGAGTTTCCCCGGAAGCAACACCATATATTTT
-	TRBV7-2	-	TRBJ2-1	CASSANGAHAANEQFF	TGTGCCAGCAGCGCAAACGGGGCTCATGCGGCCAATGAGCAGTTCTTC
TRBD1	TRBV6-5	-	TRBJ1-2	CASSQLQGALHGYTF	TGTGCCAGCAGTCAGCTACAGGGGGCTCTACATGGCTACACCTTC